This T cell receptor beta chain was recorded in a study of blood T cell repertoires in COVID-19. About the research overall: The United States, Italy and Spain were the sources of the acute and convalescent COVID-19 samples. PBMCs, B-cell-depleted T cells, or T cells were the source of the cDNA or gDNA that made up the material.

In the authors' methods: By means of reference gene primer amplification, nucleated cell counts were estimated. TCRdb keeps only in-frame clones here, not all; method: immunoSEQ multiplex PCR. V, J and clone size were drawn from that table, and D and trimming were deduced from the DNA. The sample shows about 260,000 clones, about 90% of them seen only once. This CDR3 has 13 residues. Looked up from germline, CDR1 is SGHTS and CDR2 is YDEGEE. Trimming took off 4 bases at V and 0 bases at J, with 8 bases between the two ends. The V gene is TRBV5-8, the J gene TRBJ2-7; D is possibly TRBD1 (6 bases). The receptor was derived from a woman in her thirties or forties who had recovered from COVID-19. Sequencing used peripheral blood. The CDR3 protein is CASSPQGSYEQYF. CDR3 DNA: TGTGCCAGCAGCCCACAGGGCTCCTACGAGCAGTACTTC.